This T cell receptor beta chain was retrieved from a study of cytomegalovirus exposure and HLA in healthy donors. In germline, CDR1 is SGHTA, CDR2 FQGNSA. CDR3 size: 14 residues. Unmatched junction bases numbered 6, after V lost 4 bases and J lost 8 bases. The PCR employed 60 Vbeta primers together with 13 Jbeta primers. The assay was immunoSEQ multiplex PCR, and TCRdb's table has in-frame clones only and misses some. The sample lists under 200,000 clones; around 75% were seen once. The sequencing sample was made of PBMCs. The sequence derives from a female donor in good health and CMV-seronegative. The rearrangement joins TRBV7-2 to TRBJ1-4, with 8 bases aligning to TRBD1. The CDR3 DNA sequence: TGTGCCAGCAGCTGGACAGGGTCTAGCGAAAAACTGTTTTTT. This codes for CASSWTGSSEKLFF.